The 10 T cell receptor beta chains presented below share a single source sample, sequenced in a study of post-analysis software for immune sequencing data. Findings of the study overall: Comparison of patients with controls showed four or five TRBV segments more frequent in patients, TRBV5-6, TRBV5-1 and TRBV20-1 among them.

Unique molecular identifiers were built into the TCR beta cDNA libraries. TCRdb passed the PCR reads through MiXCR, listing each CDR3 protein once. The sample contains fewer than 850,000 distinct CDR3 sequences, 40% to 55% of which appear only once. Their target antigens are unknown. Sequenced sample: blood. The receptor source for this set is a girl aged 10 to 17 with multiple sclerosis.

V usage is TRBV7-2 and J usage is TRBJ1-5; D uncertain. V dropped 5 bases and J dropped 4 bases, with 6 bases sitting between them. The germline CDR1 and CDR2 sequences are SGHTA and FQGNSA. The CDR3 length is 12 residues. The CDR3 DNA reads as TGTGCCAGCAGCACCAATAATCAGCCCCAGCATTTT. It encodes CASSTNNQPQHF. Drawing the rest from reference TRBV7-2 and TRBJ1-5, the complete variable domain is GAGVSQSPSNKVTEKGKDVELRCDPISGHTALYWYRQSLGQGLEFLIYFQGNSAPDKSGLPSDRFSAERTGGSVSTLTIQRTQQEDSAVYLCASSTNNQPQHFGDGTRLSIL.

This clonotype was recorded at least ten times. The chain links TRBV20-1 to TRBJ2-5; D is possibly TRBD2 (6 bases). There are 15 residues in the CDR3. Germline V gene lookup returns CDR1 DFQATT and CDR2 SNEGSKA (reference sequence). With 4 bases removed from V and 2 bases from J, the gap between germline ends came to 17 bases. The CDR3 nucleotides read TGCAGTGCTACAGGCTCCCAGACTAGACAAGAGACCCAGTACTTC. This sequence encodes CSATGSQTRQETQYF.

This clonotype has only a few counts. This chain connects TRBV29-1 to TRBJ1-4; D gene uncertain. Germline CDR1 is SQVTM and CDR2 is ANQGSEA. Between the trimmed V and J ends, which lost 7 bases and 8 bases, there was a span of 8 bases. The CDR3 consists of 10 residues. This CDR3 reads CSARAEKLFF. The CDR3 DNA reads TGCAGCGCCCGGGCCGAAAAACTGTTTTTT.

The rearrangement joins TRBV7-8 to TRBJ2-1; 13 positions match TRBD2. The CDR3 loop spans 16 amino acids. Trimming cost V 5 bases and J 4 bases; bases outside gene matches: 5. CDR1 and CDR2 (germline): SGHVS, FQNEAQ. CDR3 DNA sequence: TGTGCCAGCAGCCAGGGACTAGCGGGATTGTACAATGAGCAGTTCTTC. Protein product: CASSQGLAGLYNEQFF.

This CDR3 is CASSIETGTWLDGYTF. Written as DNA, the CDR3 is TGTGCCAGTAGTATCGAAACGGGAACCTGGCTAGATGGCTACACCTTC. This sequence joins TRBV19 and TRBJ1-2; D unclear. Germline V CDR1 and CDR2: LNHDA, SQIVND (reference sequence). The CDR3 is 16 residues long. Trimming took off 3 bases at V and 6 bases at J, with 20 bases between the two ends.

The chain couples TRBV3-1 to TRBJ2-7; 8 nucleotides line up with TRBD1. There are 15 residues in the CDR3. Looked up from germline, CDR1 is LGHDT and CDR2 is YNNKEL (reference sequence). Trimming removed 4 bases from V and 5 bases from J; junction bases left unmatched: 10. CDR3 in DNA: TGTGCCAGCAGCCCTGGGACAGGCTTCCGGAACGAGCAGTACTTC. Translation gives CASSPGTGFRNEQYF.

This clonotype was observed a single time. This chain connects TRBV12-3 or TRBV12-4 to TRBJ2-3; D is uncertain. This CDR3 spans 15 amino acids. Trimming left V 6 bases short and J 0 bases short, with 13 bases between. CDR3 amino acids: CASRLAPLSTDTQYF. CDR3 nucleotides: TGTGCCAGCAGACTGGCCCCCCTTAGCACAGATACGCAGTATTTT.

The chain uses TRBV27 and TRBJ1-2; D gene unclear. The germline CDR1 and CDR2 sequences are MNHEY and SMNVEV (reference sequence). The CDR3 is 12 amino acids. Trimming took off 2 bases at V and 8 bases at J, with 9 bases between the two ends. CDR3 coding DNA: TGTGCCAGCAGTTTAAACGGAATGGGCTACACCTTC. Amino acid sequence: CASSLNGMGYTF.

This chain joins TRBV7-9 and TRBJ1-1, with D possibly TRBD1 on 5 matching bases. V lost 8 bases, J lost 3 bases, and 10 bases lay in between. Germline CDR1 is SEHNR and CDR2 is FQNEAQ (reference sequence). CDR3 length: 12 amino acids. The CDR3 sequence is CASGGDDTEAFF. Here the CDR3 DNA reads TGTGCCAGCGGGGGGGACGACACTGAAGCTTTCTTT.

This clonotype was found once. V usage is TRBV20-1 and J usage is TRBJ2-1; TRBD2 agrees at 13 bases. This CDR3 spans 13 amino acids. Germline assignment: CDR1 DFQATT and CDR2 SNEGSKA (reference sequence). Germline trimming cut 6 bases from V and 10 bases from J; bases unmatched to any gene: 6. Written as DNA, the CDR3 is TGCAGTGCGAGGACTAGCGGGAGAAGGGAGCAGTTCTTC. Translated, it gives CSARTSGRREQFF.